This T cell receptor (beta chain) was documented in a study of Ad26.COV2.S vaccination and SARS-CoV-2 variants. V was pared by 0 bases and J by 0 bases, with 15 bases between. Per germline, CDR1 MRHNA and CDR2 SNTAGT. The CDR3 loop spans 18 amino acids. Treatment here: 15 to 20 received Ad26.COV2.S at low or high dose, single or two shots; several received placebo; per-sample allocation not given. Samples came from day 63 after the first vaccine or placebo injection. The study used a vaccine consisting of an Ad26 vector that expressed Wuhan-strain SARS-CoV-2 spike. Findings and limits, study-wide: Non-spike TCR breadth did not differ much between vaccine and placebo recipients. The placebo group had lower spike-specific TCR breadth than the vaccine recipients did.

A word on this clone: Its cognate antigen is unknown.

Profiling relied on immunoSEQ multiplex PCR, and the TCRdb table lists in-frame clones only, not all of them. The repertoire includes roughly 400,000 clones, roughly 88% of them detected once, and about 4.1% sits in the top ten. This TCR came from a person between 18 and 60 years old who received the Ad26.COV2.S COVID-19 vaccine or a placebo. The chain couples TRBV6-4 to TRBJ1-5; no clear D gene. The source was peripheral blood, collected in a trial of Ad26.COV2.S vaccine versus placebo. The CDR3 DNA reads as TGTGCCAGCAGTGACTCGATGGCAAGGGTCAGTAGCAATCAGCCCCAGCATTTT. Translated: CASSDSMARVSSNQPQHF.